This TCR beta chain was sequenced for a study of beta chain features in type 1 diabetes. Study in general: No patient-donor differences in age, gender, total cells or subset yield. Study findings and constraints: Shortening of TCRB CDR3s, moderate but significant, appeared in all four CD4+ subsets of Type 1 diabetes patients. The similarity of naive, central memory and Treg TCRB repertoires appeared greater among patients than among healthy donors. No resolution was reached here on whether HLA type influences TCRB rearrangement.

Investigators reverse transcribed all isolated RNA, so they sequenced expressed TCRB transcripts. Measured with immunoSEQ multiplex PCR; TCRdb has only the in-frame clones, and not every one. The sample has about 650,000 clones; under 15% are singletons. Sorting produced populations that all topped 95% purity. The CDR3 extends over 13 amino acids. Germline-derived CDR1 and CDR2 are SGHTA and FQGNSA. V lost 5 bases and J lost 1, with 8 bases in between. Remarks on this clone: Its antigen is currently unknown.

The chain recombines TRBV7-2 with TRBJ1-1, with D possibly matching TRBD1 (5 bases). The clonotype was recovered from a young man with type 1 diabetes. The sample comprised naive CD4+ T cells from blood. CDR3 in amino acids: CASSQTANTEAFF. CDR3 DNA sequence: TGTGCCAGCAGCCAGACAGCGAACACTGAAGCTTTCTTT.